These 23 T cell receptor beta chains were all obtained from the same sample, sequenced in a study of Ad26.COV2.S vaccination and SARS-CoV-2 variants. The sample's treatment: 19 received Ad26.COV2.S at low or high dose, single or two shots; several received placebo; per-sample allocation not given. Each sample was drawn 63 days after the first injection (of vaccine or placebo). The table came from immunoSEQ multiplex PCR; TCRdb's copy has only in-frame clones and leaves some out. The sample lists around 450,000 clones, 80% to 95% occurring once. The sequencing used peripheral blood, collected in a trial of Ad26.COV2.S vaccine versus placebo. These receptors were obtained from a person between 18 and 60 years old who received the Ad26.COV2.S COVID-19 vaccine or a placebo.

The CDR3 DNA reads TGTGCCAGCAGCTTAGCGGCGATTAACTACGAGCAGTACTTC. It is translated as CASSLAAINYEQYF. The genes are TRBV7-8 and TRBJ2-7; D not certain. V shed 0 bases and J shed 3 bases, with 9 bases lying between them. This CDR3 is built from 14 residues. Germline V gene data show CDR1 as SGHVS and CDR2 as FQNEAQ.

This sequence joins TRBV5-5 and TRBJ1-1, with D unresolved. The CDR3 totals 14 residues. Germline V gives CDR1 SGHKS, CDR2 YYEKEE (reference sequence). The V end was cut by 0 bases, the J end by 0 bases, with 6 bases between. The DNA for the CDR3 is TGTGCCAGCAGCTTGGTGCTAATGAACACTGAAGCTTTCTTT. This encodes CASSLVLMNTEAFF.

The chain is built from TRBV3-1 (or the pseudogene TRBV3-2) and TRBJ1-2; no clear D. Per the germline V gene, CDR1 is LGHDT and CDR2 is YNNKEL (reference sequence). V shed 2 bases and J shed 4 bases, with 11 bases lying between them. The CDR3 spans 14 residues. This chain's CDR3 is CASSQPDGRYGYTF. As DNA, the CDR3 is TGTGCCAGCAGCCAACCGGACGGCCGCTATGGCTACACCTTC.

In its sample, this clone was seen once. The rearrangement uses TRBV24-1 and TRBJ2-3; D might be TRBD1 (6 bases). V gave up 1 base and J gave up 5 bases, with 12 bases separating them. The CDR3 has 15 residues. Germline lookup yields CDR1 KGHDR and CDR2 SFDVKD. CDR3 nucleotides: TGTGCCACCAGTGATTTCTTAACAGGGCAAGATACGCAGTATTTT. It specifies CATSDFLTGQDTQYF.

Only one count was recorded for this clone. The CDR3 protein is CASSPGLGAIGTDTQYF. The CDR3 DNA reads as TGTGCCAGCAGCCCGGGTTTAGGGGCCATCGGCACAGATACGCAGTATTTT. The rearrangement links TRBV7-3 to TRBJ2-3; D is perhaps TRBD1 (5 bases). Trimming shortened V by 5 bases and J by 1 base, and 19 bases separated the two germline ends. The length of the CDR3 is 17 residues. Germline loops: CDR1 SGHTA, CDR2 FQGTGA.

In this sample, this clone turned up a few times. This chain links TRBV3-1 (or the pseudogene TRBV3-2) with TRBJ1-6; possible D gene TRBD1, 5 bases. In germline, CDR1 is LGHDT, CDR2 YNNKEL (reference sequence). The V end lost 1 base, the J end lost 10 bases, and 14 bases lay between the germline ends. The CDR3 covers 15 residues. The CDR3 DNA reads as TGTGCCAGCAGCCAAGTAAGAGGGGCCGGCTCACCCCTCCACTTT. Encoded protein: CASSQVRGAGSPLHF.

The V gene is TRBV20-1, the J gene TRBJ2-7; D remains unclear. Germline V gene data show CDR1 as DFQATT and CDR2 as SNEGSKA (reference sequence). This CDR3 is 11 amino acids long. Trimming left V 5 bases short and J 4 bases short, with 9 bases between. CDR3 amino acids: CSAPNLYEQYF. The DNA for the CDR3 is TGCAGTGCTCCGAATCTTTACGAGCAGTACTTC.

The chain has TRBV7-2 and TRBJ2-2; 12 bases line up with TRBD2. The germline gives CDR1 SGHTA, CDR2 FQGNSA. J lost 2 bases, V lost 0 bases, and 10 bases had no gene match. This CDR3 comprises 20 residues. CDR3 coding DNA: TGTGCCAGCAGCTTAGCGCGCCCCAGACTAGCGGGAGATAACACCGGGGAGCTGTTTTTT. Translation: CASSLARPRLAGDNTGELFF.

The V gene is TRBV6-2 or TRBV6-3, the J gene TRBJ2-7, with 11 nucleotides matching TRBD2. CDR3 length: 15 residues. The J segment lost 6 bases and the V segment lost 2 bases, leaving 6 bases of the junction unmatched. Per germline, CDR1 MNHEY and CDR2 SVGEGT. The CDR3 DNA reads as TGTGCCAGCAGTTACCGACTAGCGGGACGTGGCGAGCAGTACTTC. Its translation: CASSYRLAGRGEQYF.

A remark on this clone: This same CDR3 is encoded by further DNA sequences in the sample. CDR3 in DNA: TGTGCCAGCTCACCACTAGCGGGAGACTCTAGCACAGATACGCAGTATTTT. The encoded protein is CASSPLAGDSSTDTQYF. V gene TRBV18 combines with J gene TRBJ2-3; 9 nucleotides match TRBD2. This CDR3 has 17 amino acids. Germline V gene data show CDR1 as KGHSH and CDR2 as LQKENI. V trimming: 1 base; J trimming: 0 bases; junction bases outside the gene matches: 5.

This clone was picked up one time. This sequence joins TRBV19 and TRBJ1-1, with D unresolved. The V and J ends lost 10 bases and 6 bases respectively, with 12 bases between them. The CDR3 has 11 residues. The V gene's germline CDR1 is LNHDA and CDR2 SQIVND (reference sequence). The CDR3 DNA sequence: TGTGCCACCAGGTGGAAGGCTGAAGCTTTCTTT. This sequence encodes CATRWKAEAFF. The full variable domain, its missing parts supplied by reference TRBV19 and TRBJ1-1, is DGGITQSPKYLFRKEGQNVTLSCEQNLNHDAMYWYRQDPGQGLRLIYYSQIVNDFQKGDIAEGYSVSREKKESFPLTVTSAQKNPTAFYLCATRWKAEAFFGQGTRLTVV.

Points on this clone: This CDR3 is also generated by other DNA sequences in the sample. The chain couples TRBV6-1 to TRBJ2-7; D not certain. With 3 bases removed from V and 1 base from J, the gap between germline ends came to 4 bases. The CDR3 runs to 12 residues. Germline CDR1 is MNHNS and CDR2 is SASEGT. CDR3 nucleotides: TGTGCCAGCAGTGACAGTTCCTACGAGCAGTACTTC. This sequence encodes CASSDSSYEQYF.

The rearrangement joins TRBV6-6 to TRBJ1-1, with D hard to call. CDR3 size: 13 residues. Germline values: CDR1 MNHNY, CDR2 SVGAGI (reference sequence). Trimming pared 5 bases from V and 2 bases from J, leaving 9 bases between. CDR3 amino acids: CASSPQSNTEAFF. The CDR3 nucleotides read TGTGCCAGCAGTCCCCAGAGCAACACTGAAGCTTTCTTT.

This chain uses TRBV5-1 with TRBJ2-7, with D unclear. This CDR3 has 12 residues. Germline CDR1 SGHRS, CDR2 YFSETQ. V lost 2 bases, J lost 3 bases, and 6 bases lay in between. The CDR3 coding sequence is TGCGCCAGCAGCTTTGAAAGCTACGAGCAGTACTTC. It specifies CASSFESYEQYF. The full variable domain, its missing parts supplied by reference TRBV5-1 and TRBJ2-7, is KAGVTQTPRYLIKTRGQQVTLSCSPISGHRSVSWYQQTPGQGLQFLFEYFSETQRNKGNFPGRFSGRQFSNSRSEMNVSTLELGDSALYLCASSFESYEQYFGPGTRLTVT.

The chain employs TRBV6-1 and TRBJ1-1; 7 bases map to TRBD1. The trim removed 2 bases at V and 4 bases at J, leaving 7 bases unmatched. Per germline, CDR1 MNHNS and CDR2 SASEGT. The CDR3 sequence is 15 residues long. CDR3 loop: CASSELHTGATEAFF. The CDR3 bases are TGTGCCAGCAGTGAACTCCACACAGGGGCCACTGAAGCTTTCTTT.

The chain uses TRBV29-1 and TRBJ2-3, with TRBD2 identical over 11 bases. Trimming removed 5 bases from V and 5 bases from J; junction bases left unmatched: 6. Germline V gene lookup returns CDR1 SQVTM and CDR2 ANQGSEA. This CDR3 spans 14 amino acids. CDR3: CSVLAGGPGDTQYF. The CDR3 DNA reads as TGCAGCGTTTTAGCGGGAGGGCCTGGAGATACGCAGTATTTT.

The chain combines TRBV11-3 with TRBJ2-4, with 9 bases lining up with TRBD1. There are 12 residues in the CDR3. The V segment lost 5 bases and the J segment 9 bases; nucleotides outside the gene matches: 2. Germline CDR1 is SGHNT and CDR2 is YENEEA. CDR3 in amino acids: CASSDRGSIQYF. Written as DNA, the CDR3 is TGTGCCAGCAGCGACAGGGGGTCCATTCAGTACTTC. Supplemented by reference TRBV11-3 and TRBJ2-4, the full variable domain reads EAGVVQSPRYKIIEKKQPVAFWCNPISGHNTLYWYLQNLGQGPELLIRYENEEAVDDSQLPKDRFSAERLKGVDSTLKIQPAELGDSAVYLCASSDRGSIQYFGAGTRLSVL.

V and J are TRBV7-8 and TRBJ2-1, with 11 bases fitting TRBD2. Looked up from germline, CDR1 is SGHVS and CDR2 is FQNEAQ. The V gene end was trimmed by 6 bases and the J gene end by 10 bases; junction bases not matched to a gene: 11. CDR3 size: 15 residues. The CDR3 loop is CASSRSGRARGEQFF. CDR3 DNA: TGTGCCAGCAGTCGTAGCGGGAGGGCCCGCGGGGAGCAGTTCTTC. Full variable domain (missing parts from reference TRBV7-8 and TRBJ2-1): GAGVSQSPRYKVAKRGQDVALRCDPISGHVSLFWYQQALGQGPEFLTYFQNEAQLDKSGLPSDRFFAERPEGSVSTLKIQRTQQEDSAVYLCASSRSGRARGEQFFGPGTRLTVL.

CDR3 nucleotide sequence: TGTGCCACCATGAAAGGCCGGACTAGAAAGCCCGAGCAGTACTTC. This gives the protein CATMKGRTRKPEQYF. The chain is built from TRBV24-1 and TRBJ2-7, with 7 nucleotides matching TRBD2. Germline V CDR1 and CDR2: KGHDR, SFDVKD. Losses at the gene ends were 8 bases for V and 6 bases for J; bases not matched to a gene: 15. There are 15 residues in the CDR3.

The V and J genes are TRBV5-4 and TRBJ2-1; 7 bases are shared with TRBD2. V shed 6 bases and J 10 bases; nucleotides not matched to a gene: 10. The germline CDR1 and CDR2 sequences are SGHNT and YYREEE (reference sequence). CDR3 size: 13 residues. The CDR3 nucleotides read TGTGCCAGCACCACCCGGGAGGCGGGGGAGCAGTTCTTC. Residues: CASTTREAGEQFF.

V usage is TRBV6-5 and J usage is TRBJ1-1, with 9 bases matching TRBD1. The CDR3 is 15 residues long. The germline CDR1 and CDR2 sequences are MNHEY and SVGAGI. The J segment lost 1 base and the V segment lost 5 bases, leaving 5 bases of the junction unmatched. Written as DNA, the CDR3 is TGTGCCAGCAGTAGACAGGGGGTTGGGAACACTGAAGCTTTCTTT. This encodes CASSRQGVGNTEAFF.

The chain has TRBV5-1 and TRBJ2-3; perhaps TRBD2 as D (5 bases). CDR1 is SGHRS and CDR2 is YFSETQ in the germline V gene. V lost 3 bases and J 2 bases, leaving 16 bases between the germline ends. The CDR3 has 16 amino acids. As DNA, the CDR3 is TGCGCCAGCAGCTGGGTTGCTAGCCTACTCACAGATACGCAGTATTTT. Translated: CASSWVASLLTDTQYF.

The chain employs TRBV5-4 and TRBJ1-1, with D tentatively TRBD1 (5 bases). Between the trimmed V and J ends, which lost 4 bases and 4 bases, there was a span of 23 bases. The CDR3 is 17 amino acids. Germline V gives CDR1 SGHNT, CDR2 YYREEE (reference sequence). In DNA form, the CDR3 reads TGTGCCAGCAGCGTGGGGCACCGGACATCCTTCGGCACTGAAGCTTTCTTT. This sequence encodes CASSVGHRTSFGTEAFF.